One sample yielded the 8 T cell receptor beta chains listed below, sequenced in a study of blood T cell repertoires in COVID-19. TCRdb's table, derived via immunoSEQ multiplex PCR, lists solely in-frame clones and lacks some. The table has around 160,000 clones, over 75% seen once. Material for sequencing was peripheral blood. The receptors stem from a man aged 55 to 69 with active or convalescent COVID-19.

J is TRBJ1-2 and V is TRBV14; tentatively, D is TRBD1 (5 bases). The CDR3 is made up of 14 amino acids. V was clipped by 0 bases and J by 4 bases, with 9 bases between them. Germline-derived CDR1 and CDR2 are SGHDN and FVKESK. The CDR3 DNA sequence: TGTGCCAGCAGCCAAGATAAGGGGTGCTATGGCTACACCTTC. This translates into CASSQDKGCYGYTF.

The V call is TRBV30, the J call TRBJ1-5; the D gene is possibly TRBD1 (5 bases). Trimming left V 2 bases short and J 8 bases short, with 13 bases between. This CDR3 has 13 amino acids. CDR1 is GTSNPN and CDR2 is SVGIG in the germline V gene (reference sequence). The CDR3: CAWSTGGWEPQHF. The CDR3 DNA follows: TGTGCCTGGAGTACGGGGGGGTGGGAGCCCCAGCATTTT.

V usage is TRBV7-2 and J usage is TRBJ1-1; D gene unclear. The CDR3 extends over 13 amino acids. Germline-derived CDR1 and CDR2 are SGHTA and FQGNSA. V was cut by 4 bases and J by 8 bases, with 14 bases left in between. The CDR3 DNA reads TGTGCCAGCAGCTCAAACCACGGTCTCGAAGCTTTCTTT. Translation gives CASSSNHGLEAFF.

V gene TRBV27 combines with J gene TRBJ1-6; TRBD1 matches 7 bases. V was clipped by 2 bases and J by 8 bases; unmatched bases: 6. The CDR3 totals 15 residues. The V gene's germline CDR1 is MNHEY and CDR2 SMNVEV (reference sequence). CDR3 DNA: TGTGCCAGCAGTTTACGGGAAGGGGGCGATTCACCCCTCCACTTT. It is translated as CASSLREGGDSPLHF.

In the case of this clone: Other DNA sequences in this sample translate to the same CDR3. The V call is TRBV2, the J call TRBJ2-7; D is possibly TRBD2 (5 bases). V was shortened by 8 bases and J by 6 bases, with 26 bases between the two germline ends. This CDR3 has 16 residues. Germline CDR1 and CDR2: SNHLY and FYNNEI. The CDR3 coding sequence is TGTGCCAGCTTCGGAGAGGAGGCTACCCTAGAGAGCGAGCAGTACTTC. Amino acids: CASFGEEATLESEQYF.

The chain is built from TRBV24-1 and TRBJ1-2; 7 bases are shared with TRBD1. J was trimmed by 8 bases and V by 3 bases; bases with no gene match: 2. Looked up from germline, CDR1 is KGHDR and CDR2 is SFDVKD. This CDR3 contains 12 residues. The CDR3 region is CATSDPGQGYTF. The CDR3 nucleotides are TGTGCCACCAGTGATCCGGGACAGGGCTACACCTTC.

The chain recombines TRBV5-4 with TRBJ2-1, with D possibly TRBD1 on 6 matching bases. The V gene's germline CDR1 is SGHNT and CDR2 YYREEE (reference sequence). Trimming cost V 2 bases and J 3 bases, with 9 bases left between them. The CDR3 runs to 14 residues. The CDR3 bases are TGTGCCAGCAGCTTTGGGGGCCTCTACAATGAGCAGTTCTTC. Amino acid sequence: CASSFGGLYNEQFF.

V is TRBV27 and J is TRBJ2-7, with TRBD1 identical over 8 bases. This CDR3 region has 15 residues. Germline V lookup: CDR1 MNHEY, CDR2 SMNVEV (reference sequence). The V and J ends lost 2 bases and 5 bases, in that order; junction bases with no gene match: 8. CDR3 sequence reads: CASSLHNRGENEQYF. The CDR3 DNA is TGTGCCAGCAGTTTACATAACAGGGGGGAGAACGAGCAGTACTTC.